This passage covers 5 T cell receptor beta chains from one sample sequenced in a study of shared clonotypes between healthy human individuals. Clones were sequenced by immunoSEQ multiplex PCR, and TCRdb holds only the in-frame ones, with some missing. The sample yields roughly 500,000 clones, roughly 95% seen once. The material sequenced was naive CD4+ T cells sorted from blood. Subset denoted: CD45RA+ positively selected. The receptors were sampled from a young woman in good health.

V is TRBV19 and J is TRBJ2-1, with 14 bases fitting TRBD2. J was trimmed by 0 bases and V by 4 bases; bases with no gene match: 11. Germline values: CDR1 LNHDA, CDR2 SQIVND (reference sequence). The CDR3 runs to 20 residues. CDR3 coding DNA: TGTGCCAGTAGTAACAAGCCGGGACTAGCGGGAGACAGCTCCTACAATGAGCAGTTCTTC. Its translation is CASSNKPGLAGDSSYNEQFF.

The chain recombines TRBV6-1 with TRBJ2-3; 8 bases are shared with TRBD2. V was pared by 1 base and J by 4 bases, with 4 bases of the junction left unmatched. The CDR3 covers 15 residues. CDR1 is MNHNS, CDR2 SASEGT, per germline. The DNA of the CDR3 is TGTGCCAGCAGTGAAGTCTCGCGGGAGGCAGATACGCAGTATTTT. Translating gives CASSEVSREADTQYF.

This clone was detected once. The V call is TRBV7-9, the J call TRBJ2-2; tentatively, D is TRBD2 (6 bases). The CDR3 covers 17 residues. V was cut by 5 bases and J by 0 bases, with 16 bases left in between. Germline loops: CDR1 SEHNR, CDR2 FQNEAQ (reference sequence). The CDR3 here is CASSPVGSGSNTGELFF. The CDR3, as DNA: TGTGCCAGCAGCCCGGTAGGAAGCGGGTCGAACACCGGGGAGCTGTTTTTT.

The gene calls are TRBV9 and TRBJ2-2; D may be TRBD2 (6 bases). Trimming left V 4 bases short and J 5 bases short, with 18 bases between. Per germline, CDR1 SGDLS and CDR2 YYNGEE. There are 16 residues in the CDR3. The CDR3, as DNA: TGTGCCAGCAGCCCCCGGGGACGGGAGAGAACCGGGGAGCTGTTTTTT. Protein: CASSPRGRERTGELFF. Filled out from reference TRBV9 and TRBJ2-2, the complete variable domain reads DSGVTQTPKHLITATGQRVTLRCSPRSGDLSVYWYQQSLDQGLQFLIQYYNGEERAKGNILERFSAQQFPDLHSELNLSSLELGDSALYFCASSPRGRERTGELFFGEGSRLTVL.

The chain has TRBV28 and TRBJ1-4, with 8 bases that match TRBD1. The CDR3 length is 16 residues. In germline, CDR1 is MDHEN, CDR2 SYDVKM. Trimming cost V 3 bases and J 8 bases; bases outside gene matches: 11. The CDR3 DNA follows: TGTGCCAGCAGTTTCAGTATTGGGACAGGTATAGAAAAACTGTTTTTT. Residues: CASSFSIGTGIEKLFF.